This entry lists 26 T cell receptor beta chains sequenced from one sample in a study of T-cell memory formation after mild COVID-19. MiXCR, applied by TCRdb to the 5' RACE reads, yields one record per CDR3 protein. Here the sample spans more than 85,000 distinct CDR3 sequences, over 8.5% being singletons. The material sequenced was PBMCs or a T cell subset sorted from them (not recorded which). The receptors shown here come from a man aged 18 to 30 who had mild COVID-19 (a few samples of this study predate the infection). Cell type and time point are not known.

Many counts were recorded for this clonotype. CDR3 DNA: TGCGCCAGCAGCCAAGAGGGCAGTCAAGAGACCCAGTACTTC. It encodes CASSQEGSQETQYF. The chain uses TRBV4-3 and TRBJ2-5; D not resolved. Trimming removed 0 bases from V and 2 bases from J, with 7 bases in between. This CDR3 has 14 amino acids. Germline V lookup: CDR1 LGHNA, CDR2 YSLEER.

This clonotype was counted only a few times. The V call is TRBV24-1, the J call TRBJ2-1; D is unclear. The ends were cut back, 3 bases at V and 4 bases at J, with 6 bases in the middle. Germline CDR1 reads KGHDR; CDR2 reads SFDVKD. This CDR3 is built from 13 residues. The CDR3 DNA follows: TGTGCCACCAGTGATACCCTATACAATGAGCAGTTCTTC. Its protein product is CATSDTLYNEQFF.

This clonotype was detected many times. V and J are TRBV7-9 and TRBJ1-1; a weak D match, TRBD1 (6 bases). This CDR3 region has 12 residues. The V gene's germline CDR1 is SEHNR and CDR2 FQNEAQ (reference sequence). Trimming stripped 0 bases from V and 11 bases from J, with 10 bases between. The CDR3 sequence is CASSLARGPAFF. CDR3 DNA: TGTGCCAGCAGCTTAGCCCGGGGGCCGGCTTTCTTT. The entire variable domain, with the rest obtained from reference TRBV7-9 and TRBJ1-1, is as follows: DTGVSQNPRHKITKRGQNVTFRCDPISEHNRLYWYRQTLGQGPEFLTYFQNEAQLEKSRLLSDRFSAERPKGSFSTLEIQRTEQGDSAMYLCASSLARGPAFFGQGTRLTVV.

The sample holds a few counts of this clonotype. The CDR3 protein is CASSFKNQPQHF. The CDR3 DNA is TGTGCCAGCAGCTTTAAAAATCAGCCCCAGCATTTT. The rearrangement joins TRBV7-9 to TRBJ1-5; unclear D gene. The CDR3 extends over 12 amino acids. Germline V gives CDR1 SEHNR, CDR2 FQNEAQ (reference sequence). V was clipped by 3 bases and J by 4 bases, with 4 bases between them.

This clonotype has a count of ten or more. The chain recombines TRBV6-2 or TRBV6-3 with TRBJ1-5; 11 positions agree with TRBD1. There are 19 residues in the CDR3. Germline-derived CDR1 and CDR2 are MNHEY and SVGEGT. With V trimmed by 6 bases and J by 7 bases, 20 bases remained unmatched. The CDR3 here is CASRTDRPGTGGRGQPQHF. Here the CDR3 DNA reads TGTGCCAGCAGAACAGACCGTCCCGGGACAGGGGGGAGAGGACAGCCCCAGCATTTT.

The V gene is TRBV12-3 or TRBV12-4, the J gene TRBJ2-5; D gene ambiguous. Trimming took 6 bases from V and 5 from J, leaving 19 bases between them. The CDR3 sequence is 15 residues long. The DNA for the CDR3 is TGTGCCAGCAGGCCGACCTCGGATCCCGGGGAGACCCAGTACTTC. Protein sequence: CASRPTSDPGETQYF.

There are a few counts of this clonotype. The chain is built from TRBV20-1 and TRBJ2-1; TRBD1 aligns across 8 bases. Looked up from germline, CDR1 is DFQATT and CDR2 is SNEGSKA (reference sequence). There are 13 residues in the CDR3. V lost 5 bases and J lost 3; bases outside the gene matches: 3. The CDR3 nucleotides are TGCAGTGCTGACAGGGGCGACTACAATGAGCAGTTCTTC. Encoded protein: CSADRGDYNEQFF.

The chain uses TRBV12-3 or TRBV12-4 and TRBJ2-1; a possible D gene is TRBD2 (5 bases). The CDR3 has 13 residues. The germline V and J ends were trimmed by 7 bases and 6 bases, with 13 bases remaining between them. CDR3 region: CASNIPAGNEQFF. CDR3 coding DNA: TGTGCCAGCAATATCCCTGCGGGCAATGAGCAGTTCTTC.

This clonotype was recorded only once. The rearrangement uses TRBV6-2 or TRBV6-3 and TRBJ2-1; 12 bases map to TRBD2. CDR1 and CDR2 from the germline V gene are MNHEY and SVGEGT. CDR3 length: 21 amino acids. V lost 0 bases, J lost 5 bases, and 17 bases stayed unmatched. The chain's CDR3 is CASSYSSSASGGAPPNNEQFF. For the CDR3, the DNA is TGTGCCAGCAGTTACTCGAGCTCCGCTAGCGGGGGGGCCCCACCTAACAATGAGCAGTTCTTC.

This clonotype showed up just a few times. CDR3 amino acids: CASSQDGVEQFF. The CDR3, as DNA: TGCGCCAGCAGCCAAGACGGGGTTGAGCAGTTCTTC. The chain recombines TRBV4-1 with TRBJ2-1; possible D gene TRBD2, 5 bases. The CDR3 consists of 12 residues. Germline CDR1 reads MGHRA; CDR2 reads YSYEKL. Trimming pared 0 bases from V and 9 bases from J, leaving 6 bases between.

The sample holds a few counts of this clonotype. The chain recombines TRBV20-1 with TRBJ2-2; 11 bases are a match to TRBD2. CDR1 is DFQATT, CDR2 SNEGSKA, per germline (reference sequence). The CDR3 totals 16 residues. V lost 6 bases and J lost 2; bases outside the gene matches: 8. The CDR3 DNA reads as TGCAGTGCCGAAGGGCTAGCGGGGGGCAACACCGGGGAGCTGTTTTTT. Its protein is CSAEGLAGGNTGELFF.

This clonotype was recorded a few times. The CDR3 DNA reads as TGTGCCAGCAGTTTAATGGGCTTTGTATCTGAAGCTTTCTTT. It translates to CASSLMGFVSEAFF. V gene TRBV12-3 or TRBV12-4 combines with J gene TRBJ1-1; D is uncertain. The length of the CDR3 is 14 residues. The V end lost 2 bases, the J end lost 6 bases, and 13 bases lay between the germline ends.

This clonotype was recorded a few times. The chain recombines TRBV20-1 with TRBJ2-3, with D tentatively TRBD1 or TRBD2 (6 bases each). Deletions cut 0 bases from V and 3 bases from J, with 19 bases between. The CDR3 is 17 residues long. The germline gives CDR1 DFQATT, CDR2 SNEGSKA (reference sequence). CDR3 loop: CSARDPQQGGGTDTQYF. CDR3 bases: TGCAGTGCTAGAGATCCCCAACAGGGAGGCGGAACAGATACGCAGTATTTT.

This clonotype was counted ten times or more. This sequence joins TRBV5-4 and TRBJ2-7; D tentatively fits TRBD1 or TRBD2 (5 bases each). The ends were cut back, 7 bases at V and 7 bases at J, with 18 bases in the middle. This CDR3 comprises 13 residues. Germline loops: CDR1 SGHNT, CDR2 YYREEE (reference sequence). CDR3: CASQLMGEIEQYV. The DNA of the CDR3 is TGTGCCAGCCAGCTTATGGGGGAGATAGAGCAGTACGTC.

This clonotype came up a few times. The gene calls are TRBV30 and TRBJ1-1; D is undetermined. In germline, CDR1 is GTSNPN, CDR2 SVGIG (reference sequence). V was pared by 0 bases and J by 1 base, with 6 bases between. The CDR3 is 13 residues long. The CDR3 loop is CAWSVVRNTEAFF. In nucleotides, the CDR3 is TGTGCCTGGAGTGTAGTTCGGAACACTGAAGCTTTCTTT.

The V and J genes are TRBV29-1 and TRBJ2-7; no definite D call. The CDR3 length is 12 residues. The germline V and J ends were trimmed by 4 bases and 4 bases, with 11 bases remaining between them. Germline loops: CDR1 SQVTM, CDR2 ANQGSEA. The CDR3, as DNA: TGCAGCGTTGCATTTCTGGGATACGAGCAGTACTTC. Encoded protein: CSVAFLGYEQYF.

V and J are TRBV12-3 or TRBV12-4 and TRBJ1-5; 9 bases match TRBD1. V shed 5 bases, J shed 2 bases, and the junction held 4 bases outside the gene matches. The CDR3 is made up of 15 amino acids. The CDR3 bases are TGTGCCAGCAGTAGGACAGGGGAACGCAATCAGCCCCAGCATTTT. This gives the protein CASSRTGERNQPQHF.

The chain links TRBV27 to TRBJ2-7; a possible D gene is TRBD1 (5 bases). CDR1 and CDR2 (germline): MNHEY, SMNVEV (reference sequence). CDR3 length: 14 residues. With 3 bases removed from V and 3 bases from J, the gap between germline ends came to 12 bases. CDR3: CASSFGAKNYEQYF. The CDR3 nucleotides are TGTGCCAGCAGTTTTGGGGCAAAAAACTACGAGCAGTACTTC.

The chain carries TRBV15 and TRBJ1-1, with D perhaps TRBD1 (6 bases). Trimming left V 0 bases short and J 5 bases short, with 13 bases between. Germline V gene data show CDR1 as LNHNV and CDR2 as YYDKDF (reference sequence). The CDR3 has 15 residues. DNA for the CDR3: TGTGCCACCAGCAGAGAGCGGGGGGCCGGTACTGAAGCTTTCTTT. Protein sequence: CATSRERGAGTEAFF.

This clonotype has more than one count but fewer than ten. The rearrangement links TRBV4-3 to TRBJ2-1; D is perhaps TRBD2 (6 bases). The CDR3 spans 16 residues. Germline CDR1 and CDR2: LGHNA and YSLEER. V lost 0 bases and J 2 bases, leaving 11 bases between the germline ends. The CDR3 sequence is CASSQDDTGAYNEQFF. CDR3 nucleotides: TGCGCCAGCAGCCAAGATGACACGGGGGCCTACAATGAGCAGTTCTTC.

The chain employs TRBV12-3 or TRBV12-4 and TRBJ2-1, with 9 nucleotides matching TRBD1. Germline trimming cut 4 bases from V and 6 bases from J; bases unmatched to any gene: 4. The CDR3 runs to 14 residues. The CDR3: CASSSGDRVNEQFF. Here the CDR3 DNA reads TGTGCCAGCAGTTCTGGGGACAGGGTCAATGAGCAGTTCTTC.

The gene calls are TRBV5-1 and TRBJ2-5, with D possibly matching TRBD1 (5 bases). CDR1 and CDR2 (germline): SGHRS, YFSETQ. V lost 2 bases, J lost 2 bases, and 13 bases lay in between. There are 15 residues in the CDR3. The CDR3 loop is CASSFAWGYQETQYF. The CDR3 coding sequence is TGCGCCAGCAGCTTCGCGTGGGGCTATCAAGAGACCCAGTACTTC.

In its sample, this clonotype was seen a few times. V is TRBV7-9 and J is TRBJ2-1; 10 bases match TRBD2. Germline lookup yields CDR1 SEHNR and CDR2 FQNEAQ (reference sequence). This CDR3 is built from 16 residues. The J segment lost 4 bases and the V segment lost 4 bases, leaving 7 bases of the junction unmatched. This CDR3 reads CASSSELAGAYNEQFF. DNA of the CDR3: TGTGCCAGCAGCTCCGAGCTAGCGGGGGCTTACAATGAGCAGTTCTTC.

This clonotype was detected ten times or more. The V call is TRBV6-5, the J call TRBJ2-1; no reliable D call. The CDR3 is made up of 15 amino acids. The V gene lost 4 bases and the J gene lost 3 bases, with 13 bases spanning the gap. Germline V gene data show CDR1 as MNHEY and CDR2 as SVGAGI. CDR3 loop: CASSSRAVVYNEQFF. The CDR3 DNA reads TGTGCCAGCAGTTCCCGCGCCGTGGTCTACAATGAGCAGTTCTTC.

This sequence joins TRBV4-3 and TRBJ2-7; D perhaps matches TRBD1 (5 bases). The ends were cut back, 0 bases at V and 2 bases at J, with 11 bases in the middle. The CDR3 length is 15 residues. Germline lookup yields CDR1 LGHNA and CDR2 YSLEER. CDR3 residues: CASSQDTNRPYEQYF. CDR3 DNA sequence: TGCGCCAGCAGCCAAGATACCAACAGGCCCTACGAGCAGTACTTC.

This clonotype was counted between two and nine times. V gene TRBV12-3 or TRBV12-4 combines with J gene TRBJ2-5; possibly TRBD1 or TRBD2 for D (6 bases each). CDR3 length: 16 amino acids. Trimming left V 5 bases short and J 2 bases short, with 18 bases between. Here the CDR3 DNA reads TGTGCCAGCAGTGAAGCTATTGGGGGGCGTCAAGAGACCCAGTACTTC. Amino acid sequence: CASSEAIGGRQETQYF.